The T cell receptor beta chain described here comes from a study of CD8 T cells in ankylosing spondylitis. Study-level points and caveats: Disease-linked clones reportedly concentrated significantly in matched ankylosing spondylitis synovial fluid. In reactive arthritis synovial fluid and blood, some motif variants had been reported before. Within ankylosing spondylitis blood, a TCR beta motif made up of eight highly homologous variants appeared to be characteristic.

V gave up 6 bases and J gave up 4 bases, with 13 bases separating them. The CDR3 has 12 residues. CDR1 and CDR2 from the germline V gene are DFQATT and SNEGSKA (reference sequence). The sample holds many counts of this clonotype. Its antigen is currently unknown. It was by quantitative 5'-RACE with molecular barcodes that TCR beta libraries were made. One entry per CDR3 protein, called by TCRdb with MiXCR from the 5' RACE reads. The data contain 120,000 to 150,000 distinct CDR3 sequences, 8% to 9% of them singletons. The sequence was collected from a male donor with ankylosing spondylitis. This chain uses TRBV20-1 with TRBJ2-7; a possible D gene is TRBD1 (5 bases). The sample was synovial fluid, either unsorted or a sorted T cell fraction (not recorded which). The CDR3 DNA is TGCAGTGCCATCCGACAGAGTTACGAGCAGTACTTC. This sequence encodes CSAIRQSYEQYF.